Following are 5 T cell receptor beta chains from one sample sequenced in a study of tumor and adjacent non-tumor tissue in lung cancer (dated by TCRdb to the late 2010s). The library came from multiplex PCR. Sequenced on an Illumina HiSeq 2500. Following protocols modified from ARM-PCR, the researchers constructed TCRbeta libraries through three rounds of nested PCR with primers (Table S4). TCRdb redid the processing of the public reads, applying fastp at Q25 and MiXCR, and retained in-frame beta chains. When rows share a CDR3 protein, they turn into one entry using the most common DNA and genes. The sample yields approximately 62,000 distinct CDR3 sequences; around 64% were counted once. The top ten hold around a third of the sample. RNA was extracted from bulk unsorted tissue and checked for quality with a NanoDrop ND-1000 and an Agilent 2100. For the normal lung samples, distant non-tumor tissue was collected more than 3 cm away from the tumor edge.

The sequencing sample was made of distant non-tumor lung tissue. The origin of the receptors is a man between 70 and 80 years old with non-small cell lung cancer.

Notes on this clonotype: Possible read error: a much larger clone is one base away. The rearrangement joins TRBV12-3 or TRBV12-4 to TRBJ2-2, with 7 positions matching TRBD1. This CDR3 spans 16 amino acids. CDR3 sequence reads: CASSSRGKGAAGDLFF. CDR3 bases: TGTGCCAGCAGTTCTAGGGGGAAGGGGGCGGCCGGGGACCTGTTTTTT.

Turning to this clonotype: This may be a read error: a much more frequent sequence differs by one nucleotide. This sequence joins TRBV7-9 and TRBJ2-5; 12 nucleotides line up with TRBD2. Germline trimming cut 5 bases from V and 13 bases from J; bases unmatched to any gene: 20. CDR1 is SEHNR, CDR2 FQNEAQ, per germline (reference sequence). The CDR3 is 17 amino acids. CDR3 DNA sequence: TGTGCCAGCAGCAACCTAGCGGGAGGGACCCAAGAGAAGGCCCTGTACTTC. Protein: CASSNLAGGTQEKALYF. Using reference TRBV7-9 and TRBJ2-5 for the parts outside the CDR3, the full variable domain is DTGVSQNPRHKITKRGQNVTFRCDPISEHNRLYWYRQTLGQGPEFLTYFQNEAQLEKSRLLSDRFSAERPKGSFSTLEIQRTEQGDSAMYLCASSNLAGGTQEKALYFGPGTRLLVL.

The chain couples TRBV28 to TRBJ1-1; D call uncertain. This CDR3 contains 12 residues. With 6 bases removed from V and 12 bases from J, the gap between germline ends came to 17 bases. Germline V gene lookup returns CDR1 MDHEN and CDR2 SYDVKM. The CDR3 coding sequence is TGTGCCAGCAGCCAGATGGCAGGCCAAACTTTCTTT. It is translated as CASSQMAGQTFF.

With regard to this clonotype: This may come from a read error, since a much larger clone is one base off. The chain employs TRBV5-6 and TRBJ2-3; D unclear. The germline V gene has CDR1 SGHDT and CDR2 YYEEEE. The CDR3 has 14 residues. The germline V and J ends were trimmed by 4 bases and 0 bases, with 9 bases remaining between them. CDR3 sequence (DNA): TGTGCCAGCAGCCACAGATTTAGCACAGATACGCAGTATTTT. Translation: CASSHRFSTDTQYF.

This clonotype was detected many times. The CDR3 bases are TGCGCCAGCAGCCAAACCCCGACCGGGTATAGCAATCAGCCCCAGCATTTT. It specifies CASSQTPTGYSNQPQHF. This rearrangement joins TRBV4-1 to TRBJ1-5; no clear D. Germline V gene lookup returns CDR1 MGHRA and CDR2 YSYEKL. The CDR3 runs 17 residues. V dropped 2 bases and J dropped 0 bases, with 14 bases sitting between them.